This TCR beta chain was found in a study of T cell changes during pregnancy in multiple sclerosis (dated by TCRdb to about 2019). Some background on the complete study: The study examined how the T cell repertoire changed over the course of pregnancy in women with multiple sclerosis.

The CDR3 goes from the cysteine to the phenylalanine over 12 residues. Only CDR3 DNA is held: 36 bases, read in frame from base 1. V drops 2 bases and J drops 7 bases, leaving 8 bases in between. CDR1 and CDR2 are drawn from the germline V gene (reference sequence): SEHNR, FQNEAQ. A note on this clone: Its antigen has not been determined. Base quality data are lacking; no much larger clone is found one base away.

The library was built by means of the immunoSEQ multiplex PCR assay. TCRdb took this table from immuneACCESS and kept in-frame rearrangements with V and J called. Such tables lack part of the clones; where checked against another copy, unresolved V genes explain under half of the gap, and the rest is unexplained. The sample has tens of thousands of clones on record, 93% of them singletons. The top ten hold under 2% of the sample. The source was peripheral blood, collected after pregnancy. The chain couples TRBV7-9 to TRBJ1-2; confidence is insufficient to name the D gene. The receptor was derived from a female donor with multiple sclerosis, enrolled in a pregnancy study. The CDR3 sequence is CASSLRDSGYTF. The DNA is TGTGCCAGCAGCTTAAGAGACTCTGGCTACACCTTC.